Below, one T cell receptor (beta chain) is given with its context. Its antigen remains unidentified. The table came from immunoSEQ multiplex PCR; TCRdb's copy has only in-frame clones and leaves some out. The data show roughly 58,000 clones, around nine tenths seen once. The sample is drawn from a study of OX40 agonist ivuxolimab in advanced cancers. Study outcomes and limitations: The CD4+ and CD8+ T cells in the blood had expanded clonally by week 6 at 0.1 to 3.0 mg/kg.

V trimming: 5 bases; J trimming: 3 bases; junction bases outside the gene matches: 12. Germline V lookup: CDR1 SGHAT, CDR2 FQDESV (reference sequence). This CDR3 is built from 17 residues. This chain connects TRBV11-1 to TRBJ1-4, with TRBD1 identical over 7 bases. This clonotype originated in an adult with an advanced solid tumor such as melanoma, head and neck, liver or kidney cancer. The material sequenced was CD4+ or CD8+ T cells sorted from blood, taken in a trial of the OX40 agonist ivuxolimab. The CDR3 protein is CASSTLEGASANEKLFF. CDR3 in DNA: TGTGCCAGCAGCACCCTCGAGGGGGCGTCGGCTAATGAAAAACTGTTTTTT.